This T cell receptor (beta chain) was sequenced during a study of T cell responses to AZD1222 COVID-19 vaccine. As for the study in general: Pooling was applied to second doses at about 4 or about 12 weeks.

CDR1 and CDR2 (germline): SNHLY, FYNNEI. The CDR3 consists of 14 residues. V was pared by 7 bases and J by 6 bases, with 10 bases of the junction left unmatched. As concerns this clone: What it binds is unknown.

Clones were read by immunoSEQ multiplex PCR, and TCRdb kept only the in-frame ones, dropping some. The profile shows fewer than 120,000 clones, 88% of them singletons. Study observations and caveats: Repertoires were sampled only after the peak T cell response. Spike-specific TCR breadth rose after two AZD1222 doses, and depth rose as well. Unmutated variant regions are reportedly targeted by nearly half of spike-specific TCRs.

This TCR derives from an adult in good health. This chain joins TRBV2 and TRBJ1-2; 8 bases are shared with TRBD1. Material: peripheral blood, obtained on day 0 of AZD1222 vaccination. CDR3 protein: CASILQLRGHGYTF. CDR3 DNA: TGTGCCAGCATCCTCCAACTCAGGGGGCATGGCTACACCTTC.